The 5 T cell receptor beta chains given below trace back to one sample, sequenced in a study of PD-1 blockade in mismatch repair-deficient tumors. Only in-frame clones appear in the TCRdb table, and some are missing; sequencing was by immunoSEQ multiplex PCR. The repertoire consists of 100,000 to 150,000 clones, with about 88% occurring once and the leading ten covering 10% to 15%. The sequenced sample was peripheral blood, obtained 70 to 72 weeks after starting pembrolizumab. These receptors all stem from an adult with mismatch repair-deficient cancer.

The rearrangement uses TRBV14 and TRBJ1-2; 8 bases line up with TRBD1. Germline V CDR1 and CDR2: SGHDN, FVKESK. V lost 4 bases to trimming and J lost 7 bases; unmatched junction nucleotides: 11. The length of the CDR3 is 15 residues. DNA of the CDR3: TGTGCCAGCAGCCCCCGGCGACAGGGGCCTCTTGGCTACACCTTC. It yields the protein CASSPRRQGPLGYTF.

The V and J genes are TRBV7-9 and TRBJ1-2; possible D gene TRBD1, 6 bases. Germline-derived CDR1 and CDR2 are SEHNR and FQNEAQ (reference sequence). V gave up 7 bases and J gave up 0 bases, with 18 bases separating them. This CDR3 spans 16 amino acids. CDR3 sequence reads: CASTEGGSTANYGYTF. In DNA form, the CDR3 reads TGTGCCAGCACCGAAGGGGGATCAACCGCTAACTATGGCTACACCTTC.

V is TRBV27 and J is TRBJ2-1; maybe TRBD2 (5 bases). This CDR3 comprises 12 residues. The V gene's germline CDR1 is MNHEY and CDR2 SMNVEV (reference sequence). V lost 8 bases, J lost 6 bases, and 11 bases lay in between. CDR3 DNA: TGTGCCAGCGCGCCTGGAGGCAATGAGCAGTTCTTC. The encoded protein is CASAPGGNEQFF.

This clone occurred once. The J gene is TRBJ2-3, the V gene TRBV18, with 12 bases identical to TRBD1. Germline CDR1 and CDR2: KGHSH and LQKENI. The CDR3 covers 16 residues. With V trimmed by 3 bases and J by 4 bases, 5 bases remained unmatched. CDR3 protein: CASSPAGTGGADTQYF. The CDR3 region has the DNA TGTGCCAGCTCACCGGCCGGGACAGGGGGCGCAGATACGCAGTATTTT.

The rearrangement uses TRBV28 and TRBJ1-5; unclear D gene. This CDR3 is built from 20 residues. The V and J ends lost 4 bases and 0 bases respectively, with 25 bases between them. Germline V gene sequence: CDR1 MDHEN, CDR2 SYDVKM. For the CDR3, the DNA is TGTGCCAGCAGTTATTCATGGAGCCAGAAGCCCAGAGATAGCAATCAGCCCCAGCATTTT. The encoded protein is CASSYSWSQKPRDSNQPQHF.